Listed below are T cell receptor beta chains from one sample, sequenced in a study of blood T cell repertoires in COVID-19. Data came from immunoSEQ multiplex PCR; TCRdb stores just in-frame clones and leaves some out. The top ten hold 0.9% to 1% of the sample, which has some 250,000 clones, around 90% seen once. Sample: peripheral blood. These receptors were taken from a woman aged 35 to 49 who had recovered from COVID-19. CDR3s leave out the opening cysteine and the closing phenylalanine or tryptophan. Only some rows state a clone size, as once, few, many or a class for expanded clones.

abundance	v_gene	j_gene	CDR3aa
NA	TRBV24-1	TRBJ2-1	ATSETSLSYNEQF
NA	TRBV5-4	TRBJ2-3	ASNPGLAGSRTDTQY
NA	TRBV2	TRBJ2-5	ASSGGSGRVQETQY
NA	TRBV2	TRBJ2-2	ARSLGGGNTGELF
NA	TRBV6-5	TRBJ1-2	ASVGAPYGYT
NA	TRBV11-2	TRBJ2-3	ASSLGTRSTDTQY
NA	TRBV18	TRBJ1-5	ASSPSRNSNQPQH
NA	TRBV27	TRBJ2-4	ASSLRGARQNIQY
NA	TRBV18	TRBJ1-3	ASSQPANTIY
NA	TRBV5-8	TRBJ1-2	ASSPAGPWQGNRGGYGYT
NA	TRBV5-1	TRBJ2-3	ASSQEGPGQGADTQY
once	TRBV10-3	TRBJ1-3	AISESGQPGGNTIY
NA	TRBV7-3	TRBJ2-1	ASSLGSPGNEQF
NA	TRBV30	TRBJ2-3	AWRAGGNTDTQY
NA	TRBV5-4	TRBJ1-1	ASSFAGVNTEAF
NA	TRBV29-1	TRBJ2-1	SVARAVAGVGNEQF
NA	TRBV15	TRBJ2-3	ATSRVGLAGVLVGDTQY
NA	TRBV7-9	TRBJ1-2	ASTQDSSPGYGYT
NA	TRBV29-1	TRBJ1-2	SARTGGNYGYT
few	TRBV27	TRBJ1-2	ASTLRGYT
few	TRBV2	TRBJ2-7	ASSEREGYEQY
NA	TRBV29-1	TRBJ1-2	SVPGGGDGGNYGYT
NA	TRBV19	TRBJ2-1	ASSMGRGANEQF
NA	TRBV11-3	TRBJ2-2	ASSPPGAGGTGELF
NA	TRBV7-2	TRBJ1-5	ASSHPGTGVEQPQH
NA	TRBV5-4	TRBJ1-5	ASSLGTDSNQPQH
NA	TRBV7-2	TRBJ2-7	ASSQGTSGSPYEQY
NA	TRBV5-1	TRBJ1-5	ASSLGGAGNQPQH
NA	TRBV28	TRBJ1-2	ASTAGSRRGYT
NA	TRBV19	TRBJ1-2	ASRTGEGGYGYT
NA	TRBV5-8	TRBJ2-1	ASSRGWLYNEQF
NA	TRBV7-9	TRBJ2-3	ASSLAGGGDTQY
NA	TRBV30	TRBJ1-2	AWSPQGNHYGYT
NA	TRBV11-2	TRBJ2-1	ASSPSGRAHNEQF
NA	TRBV18	TRBJ1-2	ASSPQRTENNYGYT
NA	TRBV19	TRBJ1-2	ASRRQGADYGYT
NA	TRBV11-2	TRBJ1-1	ASSSRLTTEAF
NA	TRBV29-1	TRBJ1-1	SVVGPTEAF
NA	TRBV4-1	TRBJ2-1	ASSQGLARNEQF
few	TRBV30	TRBJ2-1	AWSVRGGLAGLVEQF
once	TRBV11-2	TRBJ2-3	ASSLGGTSDSGTQY
NA	TRBV6-2/TRBV6-3	TRBJ1-6	ASSSDSSYNSPLH
NA	TRBV15	TRBJ2-5	ATRSEPTGGRETQY
NA	TRBV7-9	TRBJ1-2	ASSPLGQGPNYGYT
NA	TRBV30	TRBJ1-1	AWRRGMNTEAF
NA	TRBV30	TRBJ1-1	AWSVGGNTEAF
NA	TRBV5-1	TRBJ1-4	ASNPDSGGGKLF
NA	TRBV3-1/TRBV3-2	TRBJ2-3	ASGGQDGGGTQY
NA	TRBV7-3	TRBJ2-7	ASSQGQIPYEQY
NA	TRBV29-1	TRBJ2-2	SVQAGVYTGELF
once	TRBV30	TRBJ1-5	AWSVLTGGGQPQH